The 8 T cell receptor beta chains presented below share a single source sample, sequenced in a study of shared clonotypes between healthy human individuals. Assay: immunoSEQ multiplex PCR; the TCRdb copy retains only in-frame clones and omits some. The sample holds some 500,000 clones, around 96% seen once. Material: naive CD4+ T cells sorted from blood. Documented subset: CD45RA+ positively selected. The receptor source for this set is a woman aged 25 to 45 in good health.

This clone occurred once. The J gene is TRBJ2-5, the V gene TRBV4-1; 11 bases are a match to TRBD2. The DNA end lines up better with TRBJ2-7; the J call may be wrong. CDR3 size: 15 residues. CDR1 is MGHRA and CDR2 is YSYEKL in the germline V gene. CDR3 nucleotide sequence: TGCGCCAGCAGCCAATTAGCGGGAGGGCCATACGAGCAGTACTTC. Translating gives CASSQLAGGPYEQYF.

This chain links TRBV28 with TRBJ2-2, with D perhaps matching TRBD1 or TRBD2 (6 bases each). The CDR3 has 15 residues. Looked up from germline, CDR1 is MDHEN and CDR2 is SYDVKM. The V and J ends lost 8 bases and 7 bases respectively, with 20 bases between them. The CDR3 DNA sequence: TGTGCCAGCGGAAGGGGGGACGCGGTGGTCGGGGAGCTGTTTTTT. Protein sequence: CASGRGDAVVGELFF.

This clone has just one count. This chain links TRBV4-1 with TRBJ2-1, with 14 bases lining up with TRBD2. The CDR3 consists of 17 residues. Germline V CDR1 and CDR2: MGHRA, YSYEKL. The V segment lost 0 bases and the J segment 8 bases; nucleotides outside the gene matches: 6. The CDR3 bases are TGCGCCAGCAGCCAAGACCAGGGGACTAGCGGGAGAGATGAGCAGTTCTTC. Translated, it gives CASSQDQGTSGRDEQFF.

CDR3 DNA sequence: TGTGCCACCAGCAGAGTCAGGGCGGGGGCGTCCTACGAGCAGTACTTC. The encoded protein is CATSRVRAGASYEQYF. The chain couples TRBV15 to TRBJ2-5; possibly TRBD2 for D (7 bases). The J call may be wrong; the DNA end is better matched by TRBJ2-7. CDR3 length: 16 amino acids. Germline CDR1 is LNHNV and CDR2 is YYDKDF (reference sequence).

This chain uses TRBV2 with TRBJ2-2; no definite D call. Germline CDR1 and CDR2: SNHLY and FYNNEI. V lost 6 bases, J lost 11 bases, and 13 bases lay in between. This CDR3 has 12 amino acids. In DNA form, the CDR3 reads TGTGCCAGCAGCCCCCTCACGAGAGAGCTGTTTTTT. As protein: CASSPLTRELFF.

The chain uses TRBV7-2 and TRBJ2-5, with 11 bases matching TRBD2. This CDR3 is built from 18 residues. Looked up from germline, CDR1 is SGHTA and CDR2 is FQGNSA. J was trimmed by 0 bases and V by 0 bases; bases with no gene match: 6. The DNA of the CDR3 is TGTGCCAGCAGCTTAGCATACCCGGGACTAGCGGACCAAGAGACCCAGTACTTC. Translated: CASSLAYPGLADQETQYF. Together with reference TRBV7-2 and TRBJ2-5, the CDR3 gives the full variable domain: GAGVSQSPSNKVTEKGKDVELRCDPISGHTALYWYRQSLGQGLEFLIYFQGNSAPDKSGLPSDRFSAERTGGSVSTLTIQRTQQEDSAVYLCASSLAYPGLADQETQYFGPGTRLLVL.

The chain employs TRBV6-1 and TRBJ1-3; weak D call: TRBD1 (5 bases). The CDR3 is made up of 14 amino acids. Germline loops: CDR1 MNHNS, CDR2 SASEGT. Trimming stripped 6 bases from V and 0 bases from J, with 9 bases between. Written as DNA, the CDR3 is TGTGCCAGCAGGCGACAGAGCTCTGGAAACACCATATATTTT. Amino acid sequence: CASRRQSSGNTIYF.

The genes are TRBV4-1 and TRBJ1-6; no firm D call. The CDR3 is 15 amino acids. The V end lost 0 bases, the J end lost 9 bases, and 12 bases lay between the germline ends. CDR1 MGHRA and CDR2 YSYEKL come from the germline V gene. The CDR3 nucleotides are TGCGCCAGCAGCCAAGAATCGGTCGTTGGTTCACCCCTCCACTTT. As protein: CASSQESVVGSPLHF.